This is a list of T cell receptor beta chains from one sample in a study of shared clonotypes between healthy human individuals. TCRdb's table, derived via immunoSEQ multiplex PCR, lists solely in-frame clones and lacks some. The sample contains some 96,000 clones, over 40% of which appear only once. The sample taken for sequencing was PBMCs. These receptors came from a woman aged 40 to 50 in good health. Some clones in this sample may be carry-over from other donors' samples. Each CDR3 is given with its conserved first and last residue. The D gene is left open where the match is weak. The size field is filled for only some rows; it gives once, few, many or a size class.

j_gene | v_gene | abundance | d_gene | CDR3nt | CDR3aa
TRBJ2-7 | TRBV30 | . | TRBD1 | TGTGCCTGGAGTCCACAGGGGAACGAGCAGTACTTC | CAWSPQGNEQYF
TRBJ2-2 | TRBV4-3 | . | . | TGCGCCAGCAGCCAAGTTACCTTAATAACGGGAACCGGGGAGCTGTTTTTT | CASSQVTLITGTGELFF
TRBJ2-6 | TRBV4-3 | . | . | TGCGCCAGCAGCCAAGATCAGGGTTCTGGGGCCAACGTCCTGACTTTC | CASSQDQGSGANVLTF
TRBJ2-2 | TRBV29-1 | . | . | TGCAGCGTTGACGACGCCGGGGAGCTGTTTTTT | CSVDDAGELFF
TRBJ2-5 | TRBV29-1 | . | . | TGCAGCGGCGGACGGGGGCAGTTTGAGACCCAGTACTTC | CSGGRGQFETQYF
TRBJ2-7 | TRBV13 | few | . | TGTGCCAGCAGCTCCCCCGGGACACGGGTCTCCTACGAGCAGTACTTC | CASSSPGTRVSYEQYF
TRBJ2-3 | TRBV5-1 | . | . | TGCGCCAGCAGTCAAGGGGACCCGGGCACAGATACGCAGTATTTT | CASSQGDPGTDTQYF
TRBJ2-1 | TRBV5-1 | few | . | TGCGCCAGCAGCTTGGCCTATGGTAGTAGGAATGAGCAGTTCTTC | CASSLAYGSRNEQFF
TRBJ2-5 | TRBV30 | . | . | TGTGCCTGGAGGGTATGGGGGTACCAAGCGGAGACCCAGTACTTC | CAWRVWGYQAETQYF
TRBJ1-1 | TRBV20-1 | . | . | TGCAGTGTAGATTCGAACACTGAAGCTTTCTTT | CSVDSNTEAFF
TRBJ2-6 | TRBV30 | . | . | TGTGCCTGGGGTGCTGGGGCCAACGTCCTGACTTTC | CAWGAGANVLTF
TRBJ2-1 | TRBV29-1 | . | . | TGCAGCGCTTCGGACAGACTTGAGCAGTTCTTC | CSASDRLEQFF
TRBJ2-7 | TRBV30 | many | TRBD2 | TGTGCCTGCTCGGGGAGCGGGAGGGACTACGAGCAGTACTTC | CACSGSGRDYEQYF
TRBJ2-5 | TRBV7-9 | . | . | TGTGCCAGCAGCTTAGCTAATGACGGAAAGACCCAGTACTTC | CASSLANDGKTQYF
TRBJ2-1 | TRBV14 | many | TRBD2 | TGTGCCAGCAGCCGGGGACTAGCGGGATACAATGAGCAGTTCTTC | CASSRGLAGYNEQFF
TRBJ2-6 | TRBV7-8 | . | TRBD1 | TGTGCCAGCAGCTTAGCCCAGGGGGCAGTTGGGGCCAACGTCCTGACTTTC | CASSLAQGAVGANVLTF
TRBJ1-1 | TRBV19 | few | . | TGTGCCAGTAGTATTCGCGGCAGGAACACTGAAGCTTTCTTT | CASSIRGRNTEAFF
TRBJ2-1 | TRBV7-6 | . | TRBD2 | TGTGCCAGCAGCTTAGGAGCCGGGGGAGGGCCTAATGAGCAGTTCTTC | CASSLGAGGGPNEQFF
TRBJ2-1 | TRBV9 | . | TRBD2 | TGTGCCAGCAGCGGTAGCGGGAGTAGCCATGAGCAGTTCTTC | CASSGSGSSHEQFF
TRBJ2-3 | TRBV2 | . | . | TGTGCCAGCAGTTGGAGGGATACGCAGTATTTT | CASSWRDTQYF
TRBJ1-4 | TRBV6-5 | . | TRBD1 | TGTGCCAGCAGTCCTGATGGACAGGATAAAAAACTGTTTTTT | CASSPDGQDKKLFF
TRBJ1-2 | TRBV7-2 | many | . | TGTGCCAGCACCCCGGATTGGGCCTCGGGGGGCTACACCTTC | CASTPDWASGGYTF
TRBJ1-5 | TRBV29-1 | . | . | TGCAGCGTTAAAATCGGGGGCAATCAGCCCCAGCATTTT | CSVKIGGNQPQHF
TRBJ1-2 | TRBV30 | few | . | TGTGCCTGGACCCAGCGGGGCGGAGATGGCTACACCTTC | CAWTQRGGDGYTF
TRBJ2-4 | TRBV9 | . | . | TGTGCCAGCAACGTCAGGGGAGAGAAGGACATTCAGTACTTC | CASNVRGEKDIQYF
TRBJ2-7 | TRBV28 | few | TRBD2 | TGTGCCAGCAGAACCCTTAGCGGGATAAACTCCTACGAGCAGTACTTC | CASRTLSGINSYEQYF
TRBJ2-1 | TRBV6-5 | many | . | TGTGCCAGCAGTTACGTGGGACCCCGGAGCCATGAGCAGTTCTTC | CASSYVGPRSHEQFF
TRBJ1-1 | TRBV27 | many | . | TGTGTCAGCAGTCCCAGGGTATTCATGAACACTGAAGCTTTCTTT | CVSSPRVFMNTEAFF
TRBJ1-4 | TRBV6-5 | . | . | TGTGCCAGCAGTTCTCACTTAGCGGGGTCTGAAAAACTGTTTTTT | CASSSHLAGSEKLFF